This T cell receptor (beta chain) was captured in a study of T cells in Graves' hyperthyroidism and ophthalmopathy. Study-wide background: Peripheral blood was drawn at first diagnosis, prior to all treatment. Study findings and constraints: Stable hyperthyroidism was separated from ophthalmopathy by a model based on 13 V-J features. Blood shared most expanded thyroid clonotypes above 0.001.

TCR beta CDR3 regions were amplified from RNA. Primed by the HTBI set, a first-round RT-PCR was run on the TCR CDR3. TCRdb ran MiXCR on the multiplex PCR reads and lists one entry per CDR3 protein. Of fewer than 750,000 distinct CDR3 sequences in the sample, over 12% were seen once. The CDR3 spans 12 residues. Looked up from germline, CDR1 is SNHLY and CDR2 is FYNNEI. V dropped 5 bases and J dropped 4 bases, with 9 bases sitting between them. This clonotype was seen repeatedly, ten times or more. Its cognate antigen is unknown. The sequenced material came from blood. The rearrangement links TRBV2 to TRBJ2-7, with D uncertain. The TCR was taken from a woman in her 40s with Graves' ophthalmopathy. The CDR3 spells CASSRDWYEQYF. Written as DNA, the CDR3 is TGTGCCAGCAGTAGGGATTGGTACGAGCAGTACTTC.